The sample holds a few counts of the clone carrying this TCR beta chain. Its specificity is unknown. Treatment of the sample: skin biopsy from PPD injection site in Mantoux-positive individual. A UMI-containing oligonucleotide was joined by 3' ligation to the TCR cDNA template. Skin biopsies came from PPD injection sites in Mantoux-positive individuals. Reverse transcription used DNase-treated unsorted total RNA, aiming for about 1 to 1000 ng. The data stem from a study of naive and memory T cell subsets. Four PCR rounds used nested alpha and beta constant region primers plus the SP2 primer. Alpha and beta constant region primers primed reverse transcription for blood and skin samples. TCRdb analysed the UMI-ligation and nested PCR reads with MiXCR anew, one entry per CDR3 protein. The table includes some 30,000 distinct CDR3 sequences, 5.5% to 7.5% detected once. Whole-study results and caveats: Higher TCR numbers at tuberculin sites reflect T cell infiltration, per interpretation.

V dropped 0 bases and J dropped 7 bases, with 10 bases sitting between them. In germline, CDR1 is DFQATT, CDR2 SNEGSKA (reference sequence). This CDR3 is 14 amino acids long. V and J are TRBV20-1 and TRBJ1-6; weak D call: TRBD1 (6 bases). Sequenced material: skin, taken from a tuberculin skin test site. The sequence was collected from an adult in good health. This CDR3 is CSARDGGGNSPLHF. CDR3 DNA: TGCAGTGCTAGAGATGGAGGGGGAAATTCACCCCTCCACTTT.